This T cell receptor beta chain was found in a study of T cell responses to AZD1222 COVID-19 vaccine. Clones were read by immunoSEQ multiplex PCR, and TCRdb kept only the in-frame ones, dropping some. The data hold 150,000 or so clones, with approximately 89% observed a single time. Overall study results and limits: Clonal diversity may have been underestimated, and the donors were mostly white British, with more females than males. CD4 TCRs covered the whole spike, strongest at regions 160-218 and 743-854.

Points on this clone: Its specificity is not known.

The source was peripheral blood, collected on day 0 of AZD1222 vaccination. The source of this sequence is an adult in good health.

CDR3 loop: CASSRTFGNTIYF. The CDR3 coding sequence is TGTGCCAGCAGCCGGACATTCGGAAACACCATATATTTT. The V gene is TRBV7-6, the J gene TRBJ1-3; perhaps TRBD1 as D (5 bases). Germline V gene lookup returns CDR1 SGHVS and CDR2 FNYEAQ. With 5 bases removed from V and 4 bases from J, the gap between germline ends came to 9 bases. The CDR3 length is 13 residues.